The present T cell receptor beta chain was sequenced within a study of blood T cells in healthy people across ages. This CDR3 spans 16 amino acids. The authors ran a second PCR of roughly 6 to 12 cycles using a sample-barcoded 5' primer and a J-beta primer mix. A single record per CDR3 protein comes from TCRdb applying MiXCR to the 5' RACE reads. Of about 1 million distinct CDR3 sequences in the sample, about 23% were seen once. Turning to this clonotype: Germline and junction disagree at one end, which may indicate a read error.

This sample also belongs to another study, concerning T cells of mothers and their children.

This chain joins TRBV12-3 or TRBV12-4 and TRBJ2-3, with 7 bases lining up with TRBD2. The receptor was derived from a girl under 10 years old in good health. The specimen was blood. The chain's CDR3 is CASSFVFGDYTDAQYF. CDR3 nucleotides: TGTGCCAGCAGTTTCGTTTTCGGGGACTACACAGATGCGCAGTATTTT.